This TCR beta chain was captured by sequencing in a study of T cell responses to AZD1222 COVID-19 vaccine. A remark on this clone: What it recognizes is unknown.

Germline CDR1 and CDR2: KGHSH and LQKENI. There are 15 residues in the CDR3. The V and J ends lost 2 bases and 4 bases, in that order; junction bases with no gene match: 7. Notes on the study in general: Per reports, nearly half of all spike-specific TCRs target regions that are unmutated in variants. Repertoires in all cases were sampled only once the peak T cell response had passed.

Produced via immunoSEQ multiplex PCR; TCRdb's table is partial and in-frame only. Among fewer than 120,000 clones listed, roughly 92% were seen once. The analysis combined second doses at about 4 or about 12 weeks. Sequencing was performed on peripheral blood, taken 28 days after the second AZD1222 dose. The rearrangement uses TRBV18 and TRBJ1-2; 7 bases agree with TRBD1. The receptor's source is an adult who received the AZD1222 COVID-19 vaccine. CDR3 loop: CASSPVQQGSYGYTF. CDR3 bases: TGTGCCAGCTCACCAGTACAACAGGGGTCCTATGGCTACACCTTC.